This entry describes one T cell receptor (beta chain). The data belong to a study of blood T cell repertoires in COVID-19. Study overall: COVID-19 samples from acute and convalescent phases originated in the United States, Italy and Spain. Sources were T cells, B-cell-depleted T cells, or PBMCs; the material itself was cDNA or gDNA.

Original methodology: How many nucleated cells were present was estimated from reference gene primer amplification. Produced via immunoSEQ multiplex PCR; TCRdb's table is partial and in-frame only. V and J calls and clone size are as listed in that table; D and trimming were resolved from the DNA. The table shows 380,000 or so clones, with about 90% occurring only once. This CDR3 is built from 13 residues. Germline V gene data show CDR1 as LNHDA and CDR2 as SQIVND (reference sequence). The V and J ends lost 3 bases and 3 bases respectively, with 9 bases between them. The receptor was isolated from a man between 40 and 49 years old with acute or convalescent COVID-19. The chain is built from TRBV19 and TRBJ2-7, with a tentative D call TRBD2 (6 bases). Sequencing was performed on peripheral blood. This CDR3 reads CASSMGLLYEQYF. The CDR3 coding sequence is TGTGCCAGTAGTATGGGACTCCTCTACGAGCAGTACTTC.